This T cell receptor beta chain was identified during a study of graft-versus-host responses after intestinal transplantation. Study details: Recipients obtained multivisceral, liver-intestinal, or isolated intestinal transplants. Study findings and constraints: Analysis identified GvH clones in recipient marrow, with some appearing first in ileum or blood. With peak circulating GvH clone levels came an association with early post-transplant HvG declines. Graft-versus-host to host-versus-graft clonal ratios in allografts were high in patients with graft-donor T cell macrochimerism.

Generated by immunoSEQ multiplex PCR, the TCRdb table keeps only in-frame clones and is missing some. The table lists tens of thousands of clones, 89% of them singletons, with around 2.5% in the top ten. In regard to this clone: Its cognate antigen is unknown.

The receptor comes from a human donor who received an intestinal transplant. The sequencing here drew on unstimulated CD8+ T cells sorted from spleen or lymph node cells, taken before intestinal transplant.

This CDR3 is CASSLGLAGGPDEQYF. As DNA, the CDR3 is TGCGCCAGCAGCTTGGGTCTGGCGGGGGGGCCGGATGAGCAGTACTTC. The genes are TRBV5-1 and TRBJ2-7, with 9 bases lining up with TRBD2. This CDR3 has 16 residues. Trimming at V came to 0 bases and at J to 7 bases, leaving 11 bases not matched to a gene. Germline values: CDR1 SGHRS, CDR2 YFSETQ.